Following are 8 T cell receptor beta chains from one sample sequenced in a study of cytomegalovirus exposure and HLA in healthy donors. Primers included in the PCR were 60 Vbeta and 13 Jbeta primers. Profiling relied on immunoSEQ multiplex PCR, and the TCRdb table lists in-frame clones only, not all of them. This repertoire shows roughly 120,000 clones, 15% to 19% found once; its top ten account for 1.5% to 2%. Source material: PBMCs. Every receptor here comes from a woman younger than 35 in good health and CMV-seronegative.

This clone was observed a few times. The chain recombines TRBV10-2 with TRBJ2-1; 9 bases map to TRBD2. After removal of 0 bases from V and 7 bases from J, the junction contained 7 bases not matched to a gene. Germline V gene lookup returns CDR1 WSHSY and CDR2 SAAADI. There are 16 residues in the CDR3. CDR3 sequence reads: CASSESGLAGNNEQFF. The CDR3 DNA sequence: TGCGCCAGCAGTGAGTCCGGGCTAGCGGGGAATAATGAGCAGTTCTTC.

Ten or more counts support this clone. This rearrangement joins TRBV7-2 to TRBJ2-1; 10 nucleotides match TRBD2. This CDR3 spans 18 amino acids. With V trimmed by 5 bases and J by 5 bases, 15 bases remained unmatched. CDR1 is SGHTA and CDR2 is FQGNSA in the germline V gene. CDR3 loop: CASSENNPMTSGHNEQFF. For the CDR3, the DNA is TGTGCCAGCAGCGAGAATAATCCGATGACTAGCGGGCACAATGAGCAGTTCTTC.

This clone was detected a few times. CDR3 coding DNA: TGTGCCAGCAGCCCACTGACCGGGGAGCTGTTTTTT. Protein: CASSPLTGELFF. V is TRBV7-9 and J is TRBJ2-2; D remains ambiguous. The CDR3 has 12 amino acids. The germline V gene encodes CDR1 SEHNR and CDR2 FQNEAQ (reference sequence). Trimming shortened V by 5 bases and J by 5 bases, and 6 bases separated the two germline ends.

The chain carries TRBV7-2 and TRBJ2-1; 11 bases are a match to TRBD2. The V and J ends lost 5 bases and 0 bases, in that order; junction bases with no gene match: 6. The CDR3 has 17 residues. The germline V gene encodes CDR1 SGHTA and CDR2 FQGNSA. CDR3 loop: CASSLTSGGSSYNEQFF. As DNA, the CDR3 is TGTGCCAGCAGCCTTACTAGCGGGGGAAGCTCCTACAATGAGCAGTTCTTC.

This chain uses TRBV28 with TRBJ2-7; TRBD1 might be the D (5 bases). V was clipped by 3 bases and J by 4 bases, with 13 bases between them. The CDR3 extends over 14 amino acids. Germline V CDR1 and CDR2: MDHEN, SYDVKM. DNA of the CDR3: TGTGCCAGCAGTTTGAGACAGAAGATATACGAGCAGTACTTC. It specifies CASSLRQKIYEQYF.

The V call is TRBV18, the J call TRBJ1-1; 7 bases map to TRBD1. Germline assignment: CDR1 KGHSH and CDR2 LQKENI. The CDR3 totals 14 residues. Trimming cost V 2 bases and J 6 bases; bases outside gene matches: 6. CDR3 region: CASSPKQGNPEAFF. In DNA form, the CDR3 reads TGTGCCAGCTCACCAAAACAGGGGAATCCTGAAGCTTTCTTT.

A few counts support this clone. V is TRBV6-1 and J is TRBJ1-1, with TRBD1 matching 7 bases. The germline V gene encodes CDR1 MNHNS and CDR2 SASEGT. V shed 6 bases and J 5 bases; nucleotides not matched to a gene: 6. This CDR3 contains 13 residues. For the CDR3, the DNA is TGTGCCAGCAGACCGACAGGGAGGACTGAAGCTTTCTTT. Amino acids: CASRPTGRTEAFF.

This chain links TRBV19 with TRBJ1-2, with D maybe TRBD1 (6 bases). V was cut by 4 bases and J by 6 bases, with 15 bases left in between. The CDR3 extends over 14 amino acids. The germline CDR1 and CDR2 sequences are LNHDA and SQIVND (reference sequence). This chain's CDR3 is CASSSQGPRDGYTF. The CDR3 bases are TGTGCCAGTAGTAGTCAGGGGCCCCGGGATGGCTACACCTTC.